Below are 24 T cell receptor beta chains sequenced from a single sample in a study of T cell responses to AZD1222 COVID-19 vaccine. Profiled with immunoSEQ multiplex PCR; TCRdb holds only in-frame clones, not every one. The sample shows 130,000 or so clones, under 95% of them seen only once. This material consisted of peripheral blood, taken on day 0 of AZD1222 vaccination. These receptor sequences come from an adult in good health.

The J gene is TRBJ2-5, the V gene TRBV13; TRBD2 agrees at 11 bases. J was trimmed by 5 bases and V by 6 bases; bases with no gene match: 5. In germline, CDR1 is PRHDT, CDR2 FYEKMQ (reference sequence). CDR3 size: 14 residues. The CDR3 region has the DNA TGTGCCAGCAGTACAGGGACTAGCGGCGAGACCCAGTACTTC. Protein product: CASSTGTSGETQYF.

V is TRBV20-1 and J is TRBJ1-6, with D unresolved. Germline V lookup: CDR1 DFQATT, CDR2 SNEGSKA (reference sequence). The CDR3 is 13 amino acids. The germline V and J ends were trimmed by 3 bases and 8 bases, with 11 bases remaining between them. CDR3 in amino acids: CSASGPTDSPLHF. For the CDR3, the DNA is TGCAGTGCTAGTGGACCGACGGATTCACCCCTCCACTTT.

The rearrangement links TRBV27 to TRBJ2-1; maybe TRBD2 (6 bases). Germline lookup yields CDR1 MNHEY and CDR2 SMNVEV (reference sequence). The CDR3 length is 15 residues. Between the trimmed V and J ends, which lost 2 bases and 1 base, there was a span of 9 bases. The CDR3 coding sequence is TGTGCCAGCAGTTTAGCGGGAAGGTCCTACAATGAGCAGTTCTTC. It encodes CASSLAGRSYNEQFF.

This clone came up once. This chain links TRBV18 with TRBJ1-1, with D hard to call. V lost 2 bases and J lost 1, with 5 bases in between. Germline-derived CDR1 and CDR2 are KGHSH and LQKENI. The CDR3 loop spans 13 amino acids. The CDR3 bases are TGTGCCAGCTCACCAAAGGGGAACACTGAAGCTTTCTTT. It yields the protein CASSPKGNTEAFF.

This sequence joins TRBV11-3 and TRBJ1-1; D possibly corresponds to TRBD1 (6 bases). The germline V and J ends were trimmed by 3 bases and 1 base, with 12 bases remaining between them. The CDR3 contains 15 residues. Germline V gives CDR1 SGHNT, CDR2 YENEEA. The CDR3 here is CASSFSGAGNTEAFF. The CDR3 DNA follows: TGTGCCAGCAGCTTTTCAGGGGCAGGGAACACTGAAGCTTTCTTT. Based on the CDR3 plus reference TRBV11-3 and TRBJ1-1, the full variable domain is EAGVVQSPRYKIIEKKQPVAFWCNPISGHNTLYWYLQNLGQGPELLIRYENEEAVDDSQLPKDRFSAERLKGVDSTLKIQPAELGDSAVYLCASSFSGAGNTEAFFGQGTRLTVV.

The chain recombines TRBV4-1 with TRBJ1-4; 7 nucleotides agree with TRBD1. This CDR3 region has 13 residues. The trim removed 4 bases at V and 8 bases at J, leaving 4 bases unmatched. Germline CDR1 is MGHRA and CDR2 is YSYEKL. In nucleotides, the CDR3 is TGCGCCAGCAGCCCTCCGGGACAGGAAAAACTGTTTTTT. It codes for CASSPPGQEKLFF.

This chain links TRBV6-5 with TRBJ1-5, with D possibly matching TRBD1 (6 bases). V gave up 0 bases and J gave up 6 bases, with 12 bases separating them. Germline V gives CDR1 MNHEY, CDR2 SVGAGI. The length of the CDR3 is 15 residues. CDR3 in amino acids: CASSYSGGRGQPQHF. Here the CDR3 DNA reads TGTGCCAGCAGTTACTCAGGGGGAAGGGGTCAGCCCCAGCATTTT.

This rearrangement joins TRBV24-1 to TRBJ2-3, with D maybe TRBD1 (5 bases). V dropped 1 base and J dropped 6 bases, with 13 bases sitting between them. CDR1 and CDR2 from the germline V gene are KGHDR and SFDVKD. The CDR3 loop spans 15 amino acids. CDR3 nucleotides: TGTGCCACCAGTGATTTCACCAGGGATGGGGATACGCAGTATTTT. This sequence encodes CATSDFTRDGDTQYF.

The chain uses TRBV6-1 and TRBJ2-3; TRBD2 might be the D (5 bases). The CDR3 contains 16 residues. V lost 4 bases to trimming and J lost 5 bases, with 19 bases between them. Germline CDR1 is MNHNS and CDR2 is SASEGT. CDR3 in DNA: TGTGCCAGCAGTGGCGCCGGGCCAGGACTCGGAGATACGCAGTATTTT. It specifies CASSGAGPGLGDTQYF.

V and J are TRBV28 and TRBJ1-3; possibly TRBD1 for D (6 bases). This CDR3 region has 16 residues. Germline values: CDR1 MDHEN, CDR2 SYDVKM. Trimming left V 3 bases short and J 2 bases short, with 14 bases between. The CDR3 sequence is CASSFGQYTTGNTIYF. The CDR3 coding sequence is TGTGCCAGCAGTTTCGGACAGTATACGACTGGAAACACCATATATTTT.

V is TRBV6-2 or TRBV6-3 and J is TRBJ2-3, with D perhaps TRBD2 (5 bases). In germline, CDR1 is MNHEY, CDR2 SVGEGT. Trimming took off 2 bases at V and 5 bases at J, with 5 bases between the two ends. The CDR3 consists of 12 residues. CDR3 DNA: TGTGCCAGCAGTTACGAGGGAGATACGCAGTATTTT. Residues: CASSYEGDTQYF.

The chain uses TRBV19 and TRBJ1-6; 10 nucleotides align to TRBD1. Unmatched junction bases numbered 3, after V lost 5 bases and J lost 11 bases. The CDR3 is made up of 13 amino acids. CDR1 is LNHDA and CDR2 is SQIVND in the germline V gene (reference sequence). CDR3 DNA: TGTGCCAGTAGTCCGGACAGGGGGGCACCCCTCCACTTT. This translates into CASSPDRGAPLHF.

The V gene is TRBV28, the J gene TRBJ1-4, with 8 bases identical to TRBD1. The CDR3 totals 14 residues. Germline CDR1 is MDHEN and CDR2 is SYDVKM. J lost 5 bases, V lost 4 bases, and 3 bases had no gene match. The CDR3 nucleotides read TGTGCCAGCAGTTCGCAGGGGGCGAATGAAAAACTGTTTTTT. The encoded protein is CASSSQGANEKLFF.

This chain uses TRBV6-5 with TRBJ2-6; unclear D gene. The V gene's germline CDR1 is MNHEY and CDR2 SVGAGI. This CDR3 region has 14 residues. Trimming pared 6 bases from V and 0 bases from J, leaving 6 bases between. The CDR3 nucleotides are TGTGCCAGCAGGAGTGACTCTGGGGCCAACGTCCTGACTTTC. Protein sequence: CASRSDSGANVLTF.

The V gene is TRBV3-1 (or the pseudogene TRBV3-2), the J gene TRBJ2-5, with D possibly TRBD1 on 6 matching bases. Germline loops: CDR1 LGHDT, CDR2 YNNKEL (reference sequence). V dropped 10 bases and J dropped 3 bases, with 18 bases sitting between them. The length of the CDR3 is 14 residues. The CDR3: CATNAQGWEETQYF. As DNA, the CDR3 is TGTGCCACCAACGCACAGGGTTGGGAAGAGACCCAGTACTTC.

The chain combines TRBV7-8 with TRBJ2-3; D is ambiguous. The CDR3 consists of 14 residues. V shed 0 bases and J shed 0 bases, with 4 bases lying between them. Germline CDR1 and CDR2: SGHVS and FQNEAQ. CDR3 region: CASSLAPSTDTQYF. DNA of the CDR3: TGTGCCAGCAGCTTAGCGCCTAGCACAGATACGCAGTATTTT.

The chain links TRBV28 to TRBJ1-2; TRBD1 might be the D (6 bases). The ends were cut back, 7 bases at V and 8 bases at J, with 23 bases in the middle. The CDR3 consists of 15 residues. Germline values: CDR1 MDHEN, CDR2 SYDVKM. The CDR3 spells CASTPQGIRPPGYTF. CDR3 DNA: TGTGCCAGCACCCCCCAGGGGATCCGACCTCCCGGCTACACCTTC.

The chain carries TRBV6-1 and TRBJ2-5, with 7 bases that match TRBD2. This CDR3 has 14 residues. Germline-derived CDR1 and CDR2 are MNHNS and SASEGT. Trimming removed 3 bases from V and 7 bases from J; junction bases left unmatched: 8. This CDR3 reads CASSESGLEGTQYF. Written as DNA, the CDR3 is TGTGCCAGCAGTGAGTCTGGACTAGAGGGGACCCAGTACTTC.

The chain is built from TRBV13 and TRBJ2-5; 8 bases agree with TRBD1. The CDR3 extends over 14 amino acids. Germline trimming cut 5 bases from V and 5 bases from J; bases unmatched to any gene: 7. Germline CDR1 PRHDT, CDR2 FYEKMQ (reference sequence). For the CDR3, the DNA is TGTGCCAGCAGCATCAGGACAGGGCAGGAGACCCAGTACTTC. Its protein product is CASSIRTGQETQYF.

V gene TRBV11-2 combines with J gene TRBJ2-1; D is unresolved. The CDR3 runs to 16 residues. The V gene lost 2 bases and the J gene lost 10 bases, with 21 bases spanning the gap. Germline V lookup: CDR1 SGHAT, CDR2 FQNNGV. CDR3 region: CASSLSAPGLVREQFF. The CDR3 nucleotides read TGTGCCAGCAGCTTATCCGCACCGGGCTTGGTGCGAGAGCAGTTCTTC.

The chain combines TRBV4-1 with TRBJ1-2; 8 nucleotides match TRBD1. The CDR3 is 17 residues long. The V gene end was trimmed by 1 base and the J gene end by 1 base; junction bases not matched to a gene: 8. Germline V gives CDR1 MGHRA, CDR2 YSYEKL. DNA of the CDR3: TGCGCCAGCAGCCAAGGATGGGGGGACAGGATTAACTATGGCTACACCTTC. This codes for CASSQGWGDRINYGYTF.

Only a few counts were recorded for this clone. This chain uses TRBV5-5 with TRBJ1-4; D not certain. The V gene lost 4 bases and the J gene lost 7 bases, with 11 bases spanning the gap. The CDR3 runs 13 residues. Germline V lookup: CDR1 SGHKS, CDR2 YYEKEE (reference sequence). CDR3 sequence reads: CASSQASGEKLFF. For the CDR3, the DNA is TGTGCCAGCAGCCAAGCCTCCGGTGAAAAACTGTTTTTT.

This chain connects TRBV7-9 to TRBJ1-6; the match to TRBD1 covers 8 bases. This CDR3 is 15 amino acids long. Losses at the gene ends were 1 base for V and 5 bases for J; bases not matched to a gene: 1. Germline CDR1 is SEHNR and CDR2 is FQNEAQ (reference sequence). CDR3 residues: CASSLEGQDNSPLHF. In DNA, the CDR3 is TGTGCCAGCAGCTTAGAGGGACAGGATAATTCACCCCTCCACTTT.

The rearrangement joins TRBV11-2 to TRBJ2-2; 9 nucleotides agree with TRBD2. Germline loops: CDR1 SGHAT, CDR2 FQNNGV. J gave up 4 bases and V 5 bases, and 8 bases lay outside the gene matches. The CDR3 is 16 residues long. The chain's CDR3 is CASSQMGLAFTGELFF. In nucleotides, the CDR3 is TGTGCCAGCAGCCAGATGGGACTAGCCTTCACCGGGGAGCTGTTTTTT.